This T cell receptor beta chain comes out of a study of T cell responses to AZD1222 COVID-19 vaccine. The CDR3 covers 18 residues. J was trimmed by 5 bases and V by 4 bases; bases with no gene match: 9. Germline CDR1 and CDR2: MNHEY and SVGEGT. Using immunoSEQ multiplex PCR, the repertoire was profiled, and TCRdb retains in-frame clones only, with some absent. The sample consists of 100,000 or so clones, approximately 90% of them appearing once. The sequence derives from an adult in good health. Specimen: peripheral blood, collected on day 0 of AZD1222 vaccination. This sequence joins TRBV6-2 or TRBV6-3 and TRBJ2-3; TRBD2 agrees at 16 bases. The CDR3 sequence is CASSSGTSGRAFGDTQYF. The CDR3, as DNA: TGTGCCAGCAGTTCCGGGACTAGCGGGAGGGCCTTCGGAGATACGCAGTATTTT.